The table lists the clone carrying this T cell receptor (beta chain) with a few counts. What it binds is unknown. Other nucleotide sequences from this sample produce the same CDR3. Repertoires were generated with immunoSEQ multiplex PCR, while TCRdb's copy carries only in-frame clones and drops some. Here the sample spans 150,000 to 200,000 clones, 90% being singletons. The CDR3 consists of 13 residues. With 2 bases removed from V and 1 base from J, the gap between germline ends came to 5 bases. The germline V gene has CDR1 SGHTA and CDR2 FQGTGA. This entry comes from a study of T cell responses to AZD1222 COVID-19 vaccine. Study results and limitations: Nearly half of the spike-specific TCRs reportedly recognize variant regions that carry no mutations.

The chain couples TRBV7-3 to TRBJ1-1; D possibly corresponds to TRBD1 (5 bases). This specimen consisted of peripheral blood, obtained 28 days after the second AZD1222 dose. This receptor was obtained from an adult who received the AZD1222 COVID-19 vaccine. The CDR3 sequence is CASSLQGNTEAFF. The CDR3 DNA is TGTGCCAGCAGCTTACAGGGGAACACTGAAGCTTTCTTT.